Sequencing of this T cell receptor (beta chain) was carried out in a study of blood T cell repertoires in COVID-19 (TCRdb year 2020). Regarding the research as a whole: The collaborator samples originated in the United States, Italy and Spain and spanned the acute and convalescent phases of COVID-19. The prospective study material was composed of cDNA or gDNA derived from T cells, B-cell-depleted T cells, or PBMCs. Deeply sampled blood TCRbeta repertoires from subjects exposed to, actively infected with, or recovered from COVID-19 were included in the dataset. The repertoires were released in a freely available public database intended as a resource for research on the immune response to SARS-CoV-2. The samples were drawn from two sources: the first 160 participants of the ongoing ImmuneRACE study, and about 1,300 subjects contributed by 6 global collaborators. A de-identified subject ID, COVID-19 status, age in years and sex were almost always included in the sample metadata. Where available, HLA class I and class II types were taken from metadata supplied by the sample provider and were not determined by assay-based typing.

Findings and caveats that apply to the study as a whole: How much clinical and demographic metadata was included differed by source and by participant, and the metadata was provided uncurated.

CDR1 is given as KGHDR and CDR2 as SFDVKD, both from the germline V gene. CDR3 length: 17 amino acids, cysteine to phenylalanine. The kept DNA is CDR3 alone, 51 bases in frame from the first base. Trimming accounts for 4 bases at V and 7 bases at J, while the number of junction bases matched to no gene is 15. TCRbeta CDR3 regions were amplified from genomic DNA using the immunoSEQ Assay, a bias-controlled multiplex PCR. Turning to the authors' computational methods: The number of nucleated cells in each sample was estimated from the amplification of reference gene primers within the assay. Sequence reads were collapsed and filtered to measure the absolute abundance of every unique TCRbeta CDR3 rearrangement. For each sample, productive Simpson clonality was calculated as the square root of Simpson's diversity index over productive rearrangements. As stored in TCRdb, this immuneACCESS dataset retains in-frame rearrangements with V and J assigned. A fraction of the clones does not appear; measured against another copy, unresolved V genes explain less than half of the discrepancy, and the remainder lacks a known reason. That table gives V, J and clone size, and the DNA gave D and trimming. Present in this sample are approximately 110,000 clones, approximately 69% of which were seen just once. Of the sample, about 5.9% is held by the ten largest clones.

The collaborating institutions used their own protocols to collect whole blood in K2EDTA tubes. Collaborator samples were shipped for TCRbeta analysis as frozen whole blood, isolated PBMCs, or DNA extracted from either sample type. This clone has a single count. It has no known antigen specificity. It has no much larger one-base neighbor in the sample; base qualities were not kept. The chain joins TRBV24-1 to TRBJ2-5; 9 central nucleotides agree with TRBD2. The sequence came from an elderly man with acute or convalescent COVID-19. The sequencing sample was made of peripheral blood. CDR3 loop: CATSETSGLGPIGTQYF. The sequenced DNA: TGTGCCACCAGTGAAACTAGCGGGTTGGGACCTATTGGGACCCAGTACTTC.